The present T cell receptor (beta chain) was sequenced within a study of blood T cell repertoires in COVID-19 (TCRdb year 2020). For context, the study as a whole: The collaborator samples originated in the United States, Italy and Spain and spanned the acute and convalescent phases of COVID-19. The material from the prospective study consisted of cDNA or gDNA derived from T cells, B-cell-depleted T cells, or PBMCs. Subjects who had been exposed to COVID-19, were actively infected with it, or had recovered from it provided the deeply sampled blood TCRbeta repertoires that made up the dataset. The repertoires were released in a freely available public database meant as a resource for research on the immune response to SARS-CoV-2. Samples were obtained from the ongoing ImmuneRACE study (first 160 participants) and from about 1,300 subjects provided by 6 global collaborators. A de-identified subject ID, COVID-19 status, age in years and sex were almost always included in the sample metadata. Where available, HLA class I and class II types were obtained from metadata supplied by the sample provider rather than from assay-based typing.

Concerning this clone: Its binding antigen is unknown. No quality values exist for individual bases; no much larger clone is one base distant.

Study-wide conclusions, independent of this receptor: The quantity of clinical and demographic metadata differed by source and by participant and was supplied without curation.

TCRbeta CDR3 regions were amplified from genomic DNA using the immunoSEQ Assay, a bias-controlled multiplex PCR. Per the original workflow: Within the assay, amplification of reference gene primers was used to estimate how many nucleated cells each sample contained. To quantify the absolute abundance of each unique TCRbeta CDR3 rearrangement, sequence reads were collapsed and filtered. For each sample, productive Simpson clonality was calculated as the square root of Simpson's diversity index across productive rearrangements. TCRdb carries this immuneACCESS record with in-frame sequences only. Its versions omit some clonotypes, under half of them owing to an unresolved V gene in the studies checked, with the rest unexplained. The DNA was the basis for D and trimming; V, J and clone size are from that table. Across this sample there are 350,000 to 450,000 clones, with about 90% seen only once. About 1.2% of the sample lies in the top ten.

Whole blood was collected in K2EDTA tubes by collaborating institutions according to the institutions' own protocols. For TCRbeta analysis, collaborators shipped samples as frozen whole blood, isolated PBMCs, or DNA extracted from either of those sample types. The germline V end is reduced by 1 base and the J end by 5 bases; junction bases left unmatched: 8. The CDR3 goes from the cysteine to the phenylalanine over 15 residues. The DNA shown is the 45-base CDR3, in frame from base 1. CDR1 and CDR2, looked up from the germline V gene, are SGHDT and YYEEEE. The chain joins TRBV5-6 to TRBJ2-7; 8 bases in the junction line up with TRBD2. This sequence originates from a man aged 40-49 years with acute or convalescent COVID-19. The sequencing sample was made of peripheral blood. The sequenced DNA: TGTGCCAGCAGCTTGTTAAGCGGGAGACGCAACGAGCAGTACTTC. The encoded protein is CASSLLSGRRNEQYF.